This paragraph reports one TCR beta chain. What this receptor recognizes is not known. Qualities for individual bases were not recorded, and no much larger clone is one base off. The High Capacity cDNA Reverse Transcription Kit was used to reverse transcribe all of the isolated RNA, meaning that expressed TCRB transcripts were what got sequenced. Deep immunoSEQ sequencing was performed on naive, central memory and regulatory T cell samples, with an average of around 3.4 million total reads per sample. Sorted cells were lysed in RLT buffer, and RNA was extracted using DNase-treated RNeasy Micro or Mini kits according to cell number. Each cell subset was processed separately to prevent cross-contamination, with patient and healthy donor samples processed together. Using the immunoSEQ multiplex PCR, TCRB sequences were amplified from cDNA into 87-bp fragments spanning the CDR3 region. The amplicons were sequenced using the Illumina HiSeq platform. The study's own analysis went as follows. Synthetic template baselines were used to correct PCR bias computationally, reads within Hamming distance 2 were collapsed, and singletons that could not be merged were discarded. By aligning reads against IMGT, V, D and J genes, CDR3 length, and insertions or deletions at six rearrangement sites were assigned. Within each subset, clonotype counts were normalized to sorted cell number, and only after that were true diversity and Gini coefficients computed with the tcR R package. The overlap coefficient, calculated on TCRB nucleotide sequences, was used to quantify repertoire sharing. Out-of-frame TCRB sequences from naive cells were analyzed to stand in for the pre-selection repertoire. TCRdb mirrors the immuneACCESS table, restricted to in-frame sequences. Some clones are absent from its copies; in checked studies, under half trace to an unresolved V gene, and the reason for the others is unknown. V and J calls and clone size come straight from that table; D and trimming were deduced from the DNA. The sample table records a few hundred thousand clones; roughly 22% of these occur just once. The top ten hold 0.025% to 0.035% of the sample.

This specimen comes from a study of beta chain features in type 1 diabetes listed by TCRdb under 2018. For the wider study: Patients and healthy donors did not differ in mean age, gender distribution, total cell number or subset yield. In the study, recently diagnosed type 1 diabetes patients and matched healthy donors were compared on the TCRB repertoires of their sorted circulating CD4+ T cell subsets. Across all samples, 107,917,701 sorted cells were examined, and cell number per subset correlated strongly with RNA yield. Regulatory and stem cell-like memory subsets were isolated from only 8 patients and roughly eight healthy donors, whereas naive and central memory subsets came from all 28 donors.

From each donor, a single peripheral blood sample of approximately 0.11 L on average was drawn into heparinised tubes. A BD FACSAria II and a panel including CD45RO, CCR7, CD25, CD127, CD95 and CD27 were used to sort naive, central memory, regulatory and stem cell-like memory CD4+ T cells. Purity was above 98% for every sorted population. PBMCs were isolated right away by Lymphoprep density gradient centrifugation and were stained directly, without culture. Samples were stained and sorted in pairs, with one healthy donor and one patient per experiment, so that batch effects were minimized. CDR1 ENHRY and CDR2 SYGVKD are derived from the germline V gene. The CDR3 covers 17 residues, taking in both the cysteine and the phenylalanine. This entry keeps only the CDR3 DNA: 51 bases, framed from base 1. Relative to germline, V is 10 bases shorter and J is 1 base shorter, with 20 bases between their ends.

What the research found in general, with its limitations: Shorter templates might be favored by PCR, yet because patient and control samples were amplified and corrected together, any such skew would affect both groups equally. At VDJ recombination sites, patients with type 1 diabetes made fewer insertions and deleted more nucleotides, a pattern implying thymic rearrangement abnormalities. Naive, central memory and regulatory TCRB repertoires appeared to be more alike among patients than among healthy donors. Because small numbers of individuals were included in the HLA sub-analyses, any influence of HLA type on TCRB rearrangement was left unresolved. Because cDNA was sequenced instead of genomic DNA, activated cells with high expression could be over-represented, although the groups did not differ in activation or CD3 levels. Type 1 diabetes patients showed a moderate but significant shortening of TCRB CDR3 length in all four CD4+ subsets.

This TCR derives from a woman in her 40s with type 1 diabetes. The material sequenced was naive CD4+ T cells from blood. According to the study, the label for this sample's cell subset or site signals: true naive CD4+ T cells. The sequence links TRBV10-3 to TRBJ2-6; D gene: possibly TRBD1, on 5 matching bases. The nucleotides are TGTGCCACCCTAGTGGGTGCCCCAGGGTCTGGGGCCAACGTCCTGACTTTC. Its product reads: CATLVGAPGSGANVLTF.